This TCR beta chain comes out of a study of regulatory T cells in long-lasting Graves disease. CDR3 size: 14 residues. The ends were cut back, 3 bases at V and 4 bases at J, with 13 bases in the middle. CDR1 and CDR2 (germline): DFQATT, SNEGSKA (reference sequence). Regarding time point: newly diagnosed GD, antithyroid drugs for less than 3 months. Researchers made the TCR library from RNA that was extracted from PBMCs. Each patient gave approximately 9 milliliters of EDTA-anticoagulated peripheral blood. With iRepertoire HTBI primers and Arm-PCR of CDR3 regions, TCR beta libraries were built. TCRdb fed the multiplex PCR reads into MiXCR, producing one record per CDR3 protein. The sample carries 500,000 or so distinct CDR3 sequences, around 16% recorded once. This clonotype was counted at least ten times. The data also belong to a second study, concerning T cells in Graves' hyperthyroidism and ophthalmopathy.

The source material was peripheral blood mononuclear cells (PBMCs), sampled at new diagnosis, from a patient treated with antithyroid drugs. The chain couples TRBV20-1 to TRBJ1-5; TRBD1 might be the D (6 bases). The source is a woman aged 40-60 years with Graves disease. The DNA for the CDR3 is TGCAGTGCTAGGGAGGACAGCAATAATCAGCCCCAGCATTTT. Translated: CSAREDSNNQPQHF.